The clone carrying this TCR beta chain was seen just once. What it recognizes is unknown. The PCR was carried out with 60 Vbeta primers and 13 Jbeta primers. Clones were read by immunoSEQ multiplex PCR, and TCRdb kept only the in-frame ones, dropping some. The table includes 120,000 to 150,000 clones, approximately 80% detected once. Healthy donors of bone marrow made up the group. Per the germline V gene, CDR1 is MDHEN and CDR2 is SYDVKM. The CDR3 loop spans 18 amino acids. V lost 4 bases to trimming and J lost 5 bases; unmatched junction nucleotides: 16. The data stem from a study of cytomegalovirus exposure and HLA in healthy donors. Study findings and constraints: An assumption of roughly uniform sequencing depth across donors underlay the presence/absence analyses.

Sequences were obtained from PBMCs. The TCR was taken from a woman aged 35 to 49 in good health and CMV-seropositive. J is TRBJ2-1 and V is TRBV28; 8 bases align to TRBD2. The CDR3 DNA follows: TGTGCCAGCAGTTGGGTAATTTTAGCGGGGTCCTTGGACAATGAGCAGTTCTTC. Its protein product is CASSWVILAGSLDNEQFF.